What follows are 12 T cell receptor beta chains derived from one specimen sequenced in a study of tumor and adjacent non-tumor tissue in lung cancer. RNA was extracted from bulk tissue without any cell sorting. Distant lung tissue was collected more than 3 cm away from the tumor edge. Three rounds of nested PCR, following a modified ARM-PCR protocol, produced the TCRbeta library. TCRdb passed the multiplex PCR reads through MiXCR, listing each CDR3 protein once. The data show over 100,000 distinct CDR3 sequences, 62% seen once. What was sequenced was distant non-tumor lung tissue. These receptors originate from a man aged 55-75 years with non-small cell lung cancer.

Comment on this clonotype: This may be a read error, as it is one base from a much larger clone. The J gene is TRBJ1-2, the V gene TRBV5-1; 9 bases agree with TRBD1. Per germline, CDR1 SGHRS and CDR2 YFSETQ. CDR3 length equals 14 residues. The CDR3 region is CASTLTDRGYGYTF. CDR3 coding DNA: TGCGCCAGCACCTTGACGGACAGGGGCTATGGCTACACCTTC. The variable domain in full, completed from reference TRBV5-1 and TRBJ1-2, reads KAGVTQTPRYLIKTRGQQVTLSCSPISGHRSVSWYQQTPGQGLQFLFEYFSETQRNKGNFPGRFSGRQFSNSRSEMNVSTLELGDSALYLCASTLTDRGYGYTFGSGTRLTVV.

Details on this clonotype: With a much larger clone just one base away, this may be a read error. Because the CDR3's place on the DNA is in doubt, the DNA is left out and the CDR3 is given as listed by TCRdb. The chain employs TRBV5-1 and TRBJ2-7; the D segment call TRBD1 is taken from the table without a DNA check. In germline, CDR1 is SGHRS, CDR2 YFSETQ. The CDR3 length is 13 residues, termini included. The CDR3 protein is CASCLYWGQGSYF.

In its sample, this clonotype was seen once. One end of the junction is discordant with germline, which a read error may explain. This sequence joins TRBV5-4 and TRBJ2-7, with D perhaps matching TRBD1 or TRBD2 (6 bases each). The CDR3 extends over 16 amino acids. The germline gives CDR1 SGHNT, CDR2 YYREEE (reference sequence). CDR3 protein: CASSLGTSRGAYEQYF. CDR3 sequence (DNA): TGTGCCAGTAGCTTGGGAACTAGCAGGGGAGCCTACGAGCAGTATTTC.

Judged by abundance, this clonotype is medium-sized. The chain couples TRBV11-1 to TRBJ2-1, with 7 bases identical to TRBD2. This CDR3 contains 12 residues. Germline V lookup: CDR1 SGHAT, CDR2 FQDESV (reference sequence). Unmatched junction bases numbered 2, after V lost 4 bases and J lost 8 bases. The CDR3 sequence: CASSSGGYEQFF. The CDR3 DNA follows: TGTGCCAGCAGCTCGGGGGGATATGAGCAGTTCTTC. The complete variable domain, with remaining parts taken from reference TRBV11-1 and TRBJ2-1, reads EAEVAQSPRYKITEKSQAVAFWCDPISGHATLYWYRQILGQGPELLVQFQDESVVDDSQLPKDRFSAERLKGVDSTLKIQPAELGDSAMYLCASSSGGYEQFFGPGTRLTVL.

About this clonotype itself: A clone one base away is much larger, so this may be a read error. The chain employs TRBV5-6 and TRBJ2-4, with 8 bases fitting TRBD1. CDR1 and CDR2 (germline): SGHDT, YYEEEE. Trimming at V came to 2 bases and at J to 8 bases, leaving 9 bases not matched to a gene. CDR3 length: 15 residues. As DNA, the CDR3 is TGTGCCAGCAGCTTCGCAGGGGGCACAAGGGACATTCAGTACTTC. It codes for CASSFAGGTRDIQYF.

Notes on this clonotype: Sequence at one end of the junction differs from germline and may be a read error. The chain recombines TRBV11-3 with TRBJ2-1, with D possibly being TRBD1 (5 bases). CDR1 and CDR2 (germline): SGHNT, YENEEA. The length of the CDR3 is 15 residues. CDR3 in amino acids: CAGSPSRALYNEQFF. DNA for the CDR3: TGTGCCGGCAGCCCGAGCAGGGCGCTCTACAATGAGCAGTTCTTC.

Concerning this clonotype: The germline gene is not matched at one end of the junction; a read error may be the cause. This rearrangement joins TRBV4-1 to TRBJ1-6; D gene unclear. Germline V lookup: CDR1 MGHRA, CDR2 YSYEKL. There are 16 residues in the CDR3. This chain's CDR3 is CASSPPTRLYNSPLHF. CDR3 nucleotide sequence: TGCGCCAGCAGCCCACCCACAAGGCTTTATAACTCACCCCTCCACTTT.

Remarks on this clonotype: This CDR3 is missing its conserved last phenylalanine or tryptophan, likely due to a read error. The limits of the CDR3 on the DNA are not certain, so only TCRdb's listed CDR3 is given. The rearrangement joins TRBV7-9 to TRBJ2-5; TRBD1, the table's D call, lacks a check against the DNA. The CDR3 numbers 14 amino acids, ends counted. Germline V gives CDR1 SEHNR, CDR2 FQNEAQ (reference sequence). CDR3 sequence: CASSLVGTEETQYS.

Concerning this clonotype: Lacking the conserved final phenylalanine or tryptophan, this CDR3 likely reflects a read error. V is TRBV11-1 and J is TRBJ2-7; 10 positions agree with TRBD1. The CDR3 covers 15 residues. Germline CDR1 reads SGHAT; CDR2 reads FQDESV (reference sequence). The CDR3 loop reads CASSTTGQGRYGQYS. CDR3 DNA: TGTGCCAGCAGCACCACGGGACAGGGGCGTTACGGGCAGTACTCC.

This clonotype was seen only once. One end of the junction does not line up with germline, which may come from a read error. The CDR3 DNA follows: TGTACCAGCAGCTTAGGGGGAGGGATCACTGATACGCAGTATTTT. Protein: CTSSLGGGITDTQYF. The V and J genes are TRBV11-2 and TRBJ2-3; D is possibly TRBD2 (7 bases). Germline CDR1 is SGHAT and CDR2 is FQNNGV. This CDR3 comprises 15 residues.

To note about this clonotype: A clone one base away is much larger, so this may be a read error. The genes are TRBV12-3 or TRBV12-4 and TRBJ2-5; maybe TRBD2 (5 bases). Trimming left V 5 bases short and J 10 bases short, with 20 bases between. The CDR3 contains 14 residues. This CDR3 is CASSPTRLTGIQYF. DNA of the CDR3: TGTGCCAGCAGTCCTACTCGGTTAACGGGGATCCAGTACTTC.

Comment on this clonotype: A much larger clone differs by one base, so this may be a read error. This sequence joins TRBV7-8 and TRBJ2-1; TRBD1 might be the D (7 bases). The CDR3 has 16 amino acids. The ends were cut back, 4 bases at V and 3 bases at J, with 16 bases in the middle. Germline CDR1 and CDR2: SGHVS and FQNEAQ. CDR3 coding DNA: TGTGCCAGCAGCTCGGTGAGCAGGGGGGTCTACAATGAGCAGTTCTTC. Encoded protein: CASSSVSRGVYNEQFF.